This TCR beta chain comes out of a study of cytomegalovirus exposure and HLA in healthy donors (dated by TCRdb to the late 2010s). Notes on the research overall: According to an earlier analysis of 550 to 750 of the donors, 150 million to 200 million T cells yielded 95 million to 140 million unique TCR beta sequences and approximately 280 Gb of sequence data. An early release that covered some 640 HLA-typed donors contained approximately 290 gigabases of sequencing data and approximately 85 million unique TCR sequences. The genetic ancestry cluster associated with self-reported Caucasian donors included approximately 85% of the roughly 380 genotyped donors. The study aimed to test whether signatures of past pathogen exposure could be identified by cataloging public T cell receptors. The study profiled the T cell repertoires of 500 to 800 subjects by immunosequencing and related them to cytomegalovirus serostatus. A separate validation cohort of roughly 130 different subjects was used in addition to the approximately 640-subject first cohort. The study combined high-throughput TCR immunosequencing, statistical association of individual TCRs with disease status, and machine learning to predict cytomegalovirus infection status. A later analysis re-examined previously published TCR beta repertoires from roughly 720 donors and added high-resolution HLA genotyping to investigate patterns of TCR occurrence. Rather than using new phenotypic data, the later analysis identified candidate immune exposures from TCR beta sequences and from how often those sequences occurred across donors. An earlier analysis of around 580 of the donors used high-throughput TCR beta sequencing to judge whether each TCR beta V gene segment behaved as functional or pseudogenic. Donor age, sex, ethnicity and CMV serostatus were compiled alongside the repertoire data. Genome-wide SNP genotypes for about 65% of the roughly 670 donors were used in a later genetic analysis, which treated that subset as a discovery cohort. All discovery cohort repertoires had been generated on a single sequencing platform. HLA typing covered class I and class II loci at four-digit resolution. Typing coverage varied by locus: about 620-630 donors for A, B, C, DRB1 and DQB1; some 520 for DQA1; about 600 for DPA1; around 490 for DPB1. About five DR-DQ haplotypes were handled as single units for association and clustering because linkage in the cohort was strong. Across 300 to 500 genotyped donors of the cohort, an average of about 240,000 unique TCR beta nucleotide sequences per donor were sequenced, and 15% to 20% of those sequences were non-productive.

To prepare the library, the immunoSEQ multiplex PCR assay was applied. The multiplex PCR relied on a mix of 60 forward primers for TCR Vbeta segments and 13 reverse primers for TCR Jbeta segments. Amplification of the CDR3 region of rearranged TCR beta genes was performed with a multiplex PCR assay on genomic DNA. On the Illumina HiSeq System, the amplified TCR beta libraries were sequenced as 87-base-pair reads. The study's processing was this. A later analysis tallied tens of millions of unique TCR beta chains across the 660 or so repertoires, and some 10 million of those chains were shared by two or more donors. A nearest-neighbor algorithm error-corrected the raw reads and collapsed the reads into unique sequences, merging closely related sequences to remove PCR and sequencing errors. V, D and J gene segments were assigned by aligning CDR3 sequences to IMGT reference sequences. For a sequence to be retained, at least a six-nucleotide match to both a V gene segment and a J gene segment was required. Rearrangements were called productive when the CDR3 lacked stop codons and stayed in frame with V and J; all others were non-productive. Following IMGT convention, CDR3 was defined as the stretch from the second conserved V-encoded cysteine to the conserved J-encoded phenylalanine. Sequences without an unambiguous match to a single V gene segment were excluded from the earlier analysis of approximately 560 of the donors. An earlier analysis of a few hundred of the donors called V segments functional above 56.7% productive rearrangements and segregating when the between-donor standard deviation exceeded 5%. To diagnose cytomegalovirus status from the catalog of TCR beta chain sequences, a statistical classification framework was built. V and J gene assignment, in a later analysis, came from comparing TCR nucleotide sequences with IMGT/GENE-DB human TR gene sequences. A later analysis assigned CDR3 sequences and most-parsimonious VDJ recombination scenarios with the TCRdist pipeline. In a later analysis, each TCR beta chain was defined by its CDR3 amino acid sequence together with its V-gene family, and reads without a unique V-gene family were excluded. To address suspected cross-contamination and a sequencing artifact, a later analysis removed some 620 highly shared, low-generation-probability nucleotide sequences. In a later analysis, a clonal expansion index for each public chain was calculated from normalized within-repertoire ranks of inferred template counts. A later analysis computed generation probabilities with a VDJ recombination model fitted to out-of-frame rearrangements, and checked the results against IGoR. A later analysis scored TCR-TCR, TCR-HLA and TCR-CMV co-occurrence with hypergeometric tests, applying a repertoire-size bias correction to TCR pairs. To estimate false discovery rates, a later analysis permuted the HLA or CMV assignments 20 times. In a later analysis, co-occurring TCRs were grouped using DBSCAN, and TCRdist sequence similarity was added for clustering within HLA-allele-positive subsets. Repertoires with fewer than 30,000 or more than 120,000 public chains were left out of co-occurrence clustering, as were four to six repertoires with anomalous nucleotide sharing. TCRdb obtained this table from immuneACCESS and retained in-frame rearrangements with V and J assigned. These tables miss some clones; where compared with another copy, unresolved V genes account for less than half of the shortfall, and the remainder is unexplained. V and J calls and clone size are copied from that table; D and trimming were computed from the DNA. In this sample the table shows nearly 200,000 clones, roughly four fifths of which occur a single time. Approximately 2% of the sample belongs to the ten largest clones.

In total, just over 650 healthy bone marrow donors made up the cohort. At the time of sampling, every cohort member was nominally healthy, though immune exposures that went unrecorded were likely present. The donor was CMV seropositive and belonged to the group of 250 to 350 seropositive cohort members. Every donor gave a peripheral blood sample, and the peripheral blood mononuclear cells from that sample were used for TCR beta sequencing. The Qiagen DNeasy Blood Extraction Kit was used to extract genomic DNA from the blood cell samples. The germline V gene (reference sequence) yields LNHDA for CDR1 and SQIVND for CDR2. Deletion took 2 bases off V and 4 bases off J, with a span of 12 bases between the germline ends. Its CDR3 holds 16 amino acids, cysteine through phenylalanine. Solely the CDR3 DNA is kept, with 48 bases framed from the first base. Comments on this clone: Its specific antigen is unknown. Base-call qualities are not available, and no considerably larger clone is one nucleotide away.

Results and caveats for the whole study, not just this receptor: Strong co-occurrence of HLA alleles, especially DR and DQ, made assigning TCR associations to individual alleles difficult. According to a later genetic analysis, donors in an Asian-associated ancestry cluster had fewer N-insertions in productive TCRs than the approximately 690-donor mean. While some public TCRs were present in many individuals, most TCR sequences turned up only very rarely across donors. Because counts were too low, fewer than 20 rarely observed V segments, including chromosome 9 orphons, were excluded from the earlier analysis of about 500 of the donors. According to a later analysis, parvovirus B19, influenza, CMV and Epstein-Barr virus appeared linked to several top co-occurrence clusters. In an earlier analysis of more than 450 of the donors, most TCR beta V segments were observed in productive rearrangements about 87% or about 30% of the time, broadly matching IMGT annotations. This cohort had only TCR beta chains sequenced, and the lack of alpha or paired-chain data limited which features could be detected. According to a later analysis, most CMV-associated TCR beta chains appeared to be HLA-restricted, and the HLA associations seemed to be driven largely by CMV exposure. In a later analysis, HLA-associated TCR beta chains were found to be more clonally expanded and to have lower generation probabilities than equally common non-associated chains. Correlated functional status among segregating V segments might reflect linkage disequilibrium, but an unknown experimental factor could not be ruled out. An association between a missense DCLRE1C variant and V-gene and J-gene trimming of TCR beta chains was found in a later genetic analysis and replicated in an independent cohort. A total of roughly 160 TCR beta chains were listed by the study as associated with cytomegalovirus. In a later analysis, the rate of TCR association differed among HLA loci, with DRB1 alleles having the most associated TCRs and HLA-C alleles having the fewest. The presence/absence analyses assumed that sequencing depth was roughly uniform across donors, and that assumption may not be true. A further reported finding was that TCR beta sequences accurately predicted the HLA-A and HLA-B alleles for most subjects in the first cohort. Because HLA typing was missing for some donors at each locus, association tests included only the typed subset. In both the original and validation cohorts, the classifier was reported to diagnose cytomegalovirus status with high specificity and sensitivity. CMV serostatus was the only immune exposure information available for the cohort. A few of the identified cytomegalovirus-associated TCR beta chains were confirmed in vitro to be specific for cytomegalovirus antigens. A later analysis associated 16,951 TCR beta sequences with specific HLA alleles at a false discovery rate of 0.05. The authors suggested that the approach could potentially be generalized to other disease states and immunological phenotypes. Because the 87-base-pair reads could not distinguish some IMGT-functional V segments, including TRBV6-2 and TRBV6-3, those segments were excluded. The sequencing pipeline was judged likely to have produced a cluster of highly shared sequence variants as a technical artifact.

The sequence joins TRBV19 to TRBJ2-6, with TRBD1 tentatively as D gene (6 bases match). The sequence derives from a woman in her twenties or thirties in good health and CMV-seropositive. Sequencing was carried out using PBMCs. CDR3 protein: CASSITRGTGANVLTF. In nucleotide form, the sequence is TGTGCCAGTAGTATAACCAGGGGTACCGGGGCCAACGTCCTGACTTTC.